The T cell receptor beta chain described here comes from a study of technical replicates of blood from a few donors. The V end was cut by 2 bases, the J end by 5 bases, with 9 bases between. The germline gives CDR1 GTSNPN, CDR2 SVGIG (reference sequence). The CDR3 sequence is 12 residues long. Produced via immunoSEQ multiplex PCR; TCRdb's table is partial and in-frame only. The repertoire holds some 80,000 clones, with just over 90% as singletons. V usage is TRBV30 and J usage is TRBJ2-5; no definite D call. Specimen: T cells isolated from PBMCs. The clonotype originates from a human donor in good health. The CDR3, as DNA: TGTGCCTGGAGTTATGGTCAGGAGACCCAGTACTTC. It codes for CAWSYGQETQYF.